This T cell receptor beta chain was found in a study of blood T cell repertoires in COVID-19. The CDR3 is 14 residues long. V lost 6 bases to trimming and J lost 8 bases; unmatched junction nucleotides: 6. The germline gives CDR1 MNHEY, CDR2 SVGAGI. Only in-frame clones appear in the TCRdb table, and some are missing; sequencing was by immunoSEQ multiplex PCR. Found here are 100,000 or so clones, more than 70% of them singletons; the top ten hold around 10%. The sample was peripheral blood. The TCR comes from a woman between 25 and 40 years old with acute or convalescent COVID-19. The chain joins TRBV6-5 to TRBJ2-1; TRBD2 matches at 11 bases. The CDR3 DNA reads TGTGCCAGCAGGGCCGGGACTAGCGGAGATGAGCAGTTCTTC. Translating it yields CASRAGTSGDEQFF.